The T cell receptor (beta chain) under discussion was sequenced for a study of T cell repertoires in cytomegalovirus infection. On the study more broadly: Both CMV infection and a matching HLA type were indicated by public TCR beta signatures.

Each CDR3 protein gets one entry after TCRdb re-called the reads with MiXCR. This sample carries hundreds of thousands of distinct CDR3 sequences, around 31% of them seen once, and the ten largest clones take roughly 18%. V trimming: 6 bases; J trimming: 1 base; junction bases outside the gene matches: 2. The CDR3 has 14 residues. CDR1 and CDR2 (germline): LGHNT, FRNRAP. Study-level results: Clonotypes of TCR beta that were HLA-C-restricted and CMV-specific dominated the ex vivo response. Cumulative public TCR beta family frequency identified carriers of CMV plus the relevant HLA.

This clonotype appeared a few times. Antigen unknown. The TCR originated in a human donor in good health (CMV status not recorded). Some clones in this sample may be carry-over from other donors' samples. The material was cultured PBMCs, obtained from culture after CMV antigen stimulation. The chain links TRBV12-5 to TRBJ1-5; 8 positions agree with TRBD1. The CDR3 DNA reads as TGTGCTAGTGGCCGGGACAGGAGCAATCAGCCCCAGCATTTT. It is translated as CASGRDRSNQPQHF.